A single sample is the source of the 26 T cell receptor beta chains below, sequenced in a study of blood T cell repertoires in COVID-19. The table came from immunoSEQ multiplex PCR; TCRdb's copy has only in-frame clones and leaves some out. The table shows roughly 240,000 clones, with approximately 86% occurring only once. Material: PBMCs or T cells enriched from blood (not recorded which). These receptors were collected from a woman aged 25 to 39 with acute COVID-19.

The V gene is TRBV2, the J gene TRBJ2-1, with 11 bases identical to TRBD2. The J segment lost 1 base and the V segment lost 7 bases, leaving 6 bases of the junction unmatched. The CDR3 extends over 16 amino acids. Germline loops: CDR1 SNHLY, CDR2 FYNNEI. In DNA, the CDR3 is TGTGCCAGCATGACTAGCGGGGATATATCCTACAATGAGCAGTTCTTC. Translation gives CASMTSGDISYNEQFF.

The chain uses TRBV27 and TRBJ1-5, with TRBD1 matching over 7 bases. V lost 4 bases and J lost 6; bases outside the gene matches: 0. This CDR3 is 12 amino acids long. Germline CDR1 and CDR2: MNHEY and SMNVEV (reference sequence). In DNA, the CDR3 is TGTGCCAGCAGTTCAGGGGGTCAGCCCCAGCATTTT. Encoded protein: CASSSGGQPQHF.

V is TRBV6-4 and J is TRBJ2-7; weak D call: TRBD1 (6 bases). Trimming shortened V by 3 bases and J by 1 base, and 13 bases separated the two germline ends. Germline values: CDR1 MRHNA, CDR2 SNTAGT. The CDR3 spans 15 residues. The CDR3 reads CASSEEQGPSYEQYF. The DNA for the CDR3 is TGTGCCAGCAGTGAGGAACAGGGACCTTCCTACGAGCAGTACTTC.

The chain has TRBV4-1 and TRBJ2-1, with 7 nucleotides matching TRBD1. The CDR3 totals 18 residues. Trimming at V came to 0 bases and at J to 1 base, leaving 9 bases not matched to a gene. Germline CDR1 reads MGHRA; CDR2 reads YSYEKL. CDR3 in DNA: TGCGCCAGCAGCCAAGATGTTGCGACAGGGATTTCCTACAATGAGCAGTTCTTC. It translates to CASSQDVATGISYNEQFF.

This clone was recorded only once. The chain uses TRBV29-1 and TRBJ1-1, with no clear D. The CDR3 sequence is 16 residues long. V was cut by 6 bases and J by 0 bases, with 20 bases left in between. The germline gives CDR1 SQVTM, CDR2 ANQGSEA. This CDR3 is CSVQESPLIMNTEAFF. CDR3 nucleotide sequence: TGCAGCGTCCAAGAGTCCCCGTTAATCATGAACACTGAAGCTTTCTTT. The whole variable domain, remainder taken from reference TRBV29-1 and TRBJ1-1, is SAVISQKPSRDICQRGTSLTIQCQVDSQVTMMFWYRQQPGQSLTLIATANQGSEATYESGFVIDKFPISRPNLTFSTLTVSNMSPEDSSIYLCSVQESPLIMNTEAFFGQGTRLTVV.

This clone has a single count. The V call is TRBV2, the J call TRBJ2-2; D may be TRBD1 (5 bases). Germline-derived CDR1 and CDR2 are SNHLY and FYNNEI. CDR3 length equals 15 residues. The V end was cut by 7 bases, the J end by 2 bases, with 14 bases between. The CDR3 coding sequence is TGTGCCAGCAAGCTACAGGACACTAACACCGGGGAGCTGTTTTTT. This encodes CASKLQDTNTGELFF.

This rearrangement joins TRBV7-9 to TRBJ1-4; tentative D call: TRBD1 (6 bases). The CDR3 consists of 16 residues. Per germline, CDR1 SEHNR and CDR2 FQNEAQ (reference sequence). V was pared by 5 bases and J by 8 bases, with 21 bases between. CDR3 sequence: CASSTFPLQGYEKLFF. The CDR3 nucleotides read TGTGCCAGCAGCACCTTCCCCCTACAGGGATACGAAAAACTGTTTTTT. Drawing the rest from reference TRBV7-9 and TRBJ1-4, the complete variable domain is DTGVSQNPRHKITKRGQNVTFRCDPISEHNRLYWYRQTLGQGPEFLTYFQNEAQLEKSRLLSDRFSAERPKGSFSTLEIQRTEQGDSAMYLCASSTFPLQGYEKLFFGSGTQLSVL.

The chain recombines TRBV18 with TRBJ1-2; D not resolved. Trimming stripped 0 bases from V and 6 bases from J, with 5 bases between. The CDR3 runs 12 residues. From germline, CDR1 is KGHSH and CDR2 LQKENI. Here the CDR3 DNA reads TGTGCCAGCTCACCACCCCCGGATGGCTACACCTTC. This translates into CASSPPPDGYTF.

The chain is built from TRBV2 and TRBJ2-7, with TRBD2 identical over 7 bases. V was clipped by 7 bases and J by 5 bases; unmatched bases: 8. CDR1 and CDR2 (germline): SNHLY, FYNNEI. This CDR3 has 13 amino acids. The CDR3, as DNA: TGTGCCAGCAATAGACTAGCCGCCCACGAGCAGTACTTC. Amino acids: CASNRLAAHEQYF.

V gene TRBV7-9 combines with J gene TRBJ1-1, with TRBD1 matching over 10 bases. Germline loops: CDR1 SEHNR, CDR2 FQNEAQ (reference sequence). The V and J ends lost 4 bases and 5 bases, in that order; junction bases with no gene match: 4. This CDR3 contains 14 residues. CDR3 sequence: CASSWGQGSTEAFF. DNA for the CDR3: TGTGCCAGCAGCTGGGGACAGGGGAGTACTGAAGCTTTCTTT.

This chain connects TRBV3-1 (or the pseudogene TRBV3-2) to TRBJ1-6, with D perhaps TRBD1 (5 bases). The length of the CDR3 is 16 residues. Trimming took off 0 bases at V and 7 bases at J, with 13 bases between the two ends. Germline V CDR1 and CDR2: LGHDT, YNNKEL (reference sequence). The CDR3 DNA follows: TGTGCCAGCAGCCAAGATGGGGGGATCGAGAATTCACCCCTCCACTTT. Amino acids: CASSQDGGIENSPLHF.

This clone was detected only a few times. The chain carries TRBV4-2 and TRBJ2-2, with 9 bases that match TRBD2. V gave up 0 bases and J gave up 5 bases; unmatched junction bases: 4. Looked up from germline, CDR1 is LGHNA and CDR2 is YNFKEQ. The CDR3 totals 16 residues. In nucleotides, the CDR3 is TGTGCCAGCAGCCAAGAAAGCGGGGGGTCTACCGGGGAGCTGTTTTTT. Translated, it gives CASSQESGGSTGELFF.

The chain couples TRBV5-1 to TRBJ2-2; D is unclear. This CDR3 has 13 residues. V was clipped by 2 bases and J by 3 bases, with 5 bases between them. In germline, CDR1 is SGHRS, CDR2 YFSETQ. CDR3 DNA sequence: TGCGCCAGCAGCTTAGGAGACACCGGGGAGCTGTTTTTT. Residues: CASSLGDTGELFF.

The chain links TRBV3-1 (or the pseudogene TRBV3-2) to TRBJ1-2; 8 bases are shared with TRBD1. There are 15 residues in the CDR3. The germline gives CDR1 LGHDT, CDR2 YNNKEL (reference sequence). J gave up 4 bases and V 5 bases, and 9 bases lay outside the gene matches. CDR3 coding DNA: TGTGCCAGCAGCAATCCGGGACAGGTTATCTATGGCTACACCTTC. The encoded protein is CASSNPGQVIYGYTF.

This clone was observed once. This sequence joins TRBV13 and TRBJ2-7; 12 bases are a match to TRBD2. Unmatched junction bases numbered 2, after V lost 3 bases and J lost 2 bases. This CDR3 region has 15 residues. The germline CDR1 and CDR2 sequences are PRHDT and FYEKMQ (reference sequence). CDR3 loop: CASSFPSGGAYEQYF. Here the CDR3 DNA reads TGTGCCAGCAGCTTTCCTAGCGGGGGGGCCTACGAGCAGTACTTC.

Of note for this clone: Other DNA variants within this sample encode the same CDR3. The rearrangement joins TRBV19 to TRBJ2-7; 7 bases map to TRBD1. Germline V gives CDR1 LNHDA, CDR2 SQIVND (reference sequence). The junction had 2 bases not matched to a gene; V was cut back by 1 base and J by 2 bases. The CDR3 sequence is 14 residues long. CDR3 residues: CASSIGTGPYEQYF. DNA of the CDR3: TGTGCCAGTAGTATAGGGACAGGACCCTACGAGCAGTACTTC.

The V gene is TRBV6-5, the J gene TRBJ1-6; D is undetermined. There are 15 residues in the CDR3. The ends were cut back, 2 bases at V and 0 bases at J, with 5 bases in the middle. Germline V gene sequence: CDR1 MNHEY, CDR2 SVGAGI. The CDR3 spells CASSYQNSYNSPLHF. The CDR3 DNA is TGTGCCAGCAGTTACCAGAACTCCTATAATTCACCCCTCCACTTT.

The chain has TRBV15 and TRBJ1-5, with TRBD1 matching over 8 bases. The CDR3 has 16 amino acids. In germline, CDR1 is LNHNV, CDR2 YYDKDF (reference sequence). The trim removed 0 bases at V and 5 bases at J, leaving 6 bases unmatched. For the CDR3, the DNA is TGTGCCACCAGCAGAGATGGAGCAGGGGGCGATCAGCCCCAGCATTTT. This gives the protein CATSRDGAGGDQPQHF.

The chain joins TRBV3-1 (or the pseudogene TRBV3-2) to TRBJ2-7; D might be TRBD2 (5 bases). The CDR3 loop spans 12 amino acids. V was pared by 7 bases and J by 6 bases, with 13 bases between. Germline V gene lookup returns CDR1 LGHDT and CDR2 YNNKEL (reference sequence). The CDR3 loop reads CASKQRPGEQYF. The DNA for the CDR3 is TGTGCCAGCAAGCAGCGGCCGGGCGAGCAGTACTTC.

For the CDR3, the DNA is TGTGCCACCAGTGACCCGGGGGGCCGGGGGGTCGATGAGCAGTTCTTC. Translating gives CATSDPGGRGVDEQFF. The chain joins TRBV24-1 to TRBJ2-1; D might be TRBD2 (7 bases). The CDR3 covers 16 residues. Germline values: CDR1 KGHDR, CDR2 SFDVKD. V gave up 4 bases and J gave up 8 bases, with 20 bases separating them.

The chain joins TRBV6-5 to TRBJ2-7; 11 bases agree with TRBD2. With V trimmed by 6 bases and J by 2 bases, 6 bases remained unmatched. The CDR3 is made up of 15 amino acids. Per germline, CDR1 MNHEY and CDR2 SVGAGI. The CDR3: CASSYVAGGPYEQYF. In nucleotides, the CDR3 is TGTGCCAGCAGCTACGTAGCGGGGGGGCCCTACGAGCAGTACTTC.

In its sample, this clone was seen once. The chain links TRBV6-2 or TRBV6-3 to TRBJ2-7; TRBD1 aligns across 9 bases. The CDR3 runs to 14 residues. Germline V gives CDR1 MNHEY, CDR2 SVGEGT. V shed 4 bases and J 3 bases; nucleotides not matched to a gene: 4. The chain's CDR3 is CASSLDRGYYEQYF. The CDR3 region has the DNA TGTGCCAGCAGTTTGGACAGGGGCTACTACGAGCAGTACTTC.

This clone was recorded a few times. The CDR3 spells CASSGGTGGDEKLFF. In nucleotides, the CDR3 is TGTGCCAGCAGCGGGGGTACAGGGGGCGACGAAAAACTGTTTTTT. The rearrangement joins TRBV16 to TRBJ1-4; 9 bases are a match to TRBD1. The germline V gene encodes CDR1 KGHSY and CDR2 FQNENV. CDR3 length equals 15 residues. J lost 8 bases, V lost 5 bases, and 9 bases had no gene match.

The V gene is TRBV5-4, the J gene TRBJ2-1, with 7 positions matching TRBD1. The CDR3 is 16 residues long. With 5 bases clipped from V and 8 bases from J, the junction kept 16 bases outside the gene matches. Germline V CDR1 and CDR2: SGHNT, YYREEE (reference sequence). The CDR3 DNA follows: TGTGCCAGCAGACCCGCCGGACAGGCATTAGACGATGAGCAGTTCTTC. Translating it yields CASRPAGQALDDEQFF.

This sequence joins TRBV2 and TRBJ1-1, with a weak D call TRBD1 (6 bases). Trimming removed 6 bases at V and 0 bases at J, with 17 bases between. Germline V gene lookup returns CDR1 SNHLY and CDR2 FYNNEI. The CDR3 sequence is 16 residues long. The CDR3 region is CASRGPDSSMNTEAFF. The CDR3 DNA follows: TGTGCCAGCAGGGGGCCGGACAGTTCCATGAACACTGAAGCTTTCTTT. Full variable domain (rest looked up from reference TRBV2 and TRBJ1-1): EPEVTQTPSHQVTQMGQEVILRCVPISNHLYFYWYRQILGQKVEFLVSFYNNEISEKSEIFDDQFSVERPDGSNFTLKIRSTKLEDSAMYFCASRGPDSSMNTEAFFGQGTRLTVV.

This chain joins TRBV5-1 and TRBJ2-7; D perhaps matches TRBD2 (5 bases). V was cut by 4 bases and J by 3 bases, with 5 bases left in between. This CDR3 is built from 11 residues. The germline V gene has CDR1 SGHRS and CDR2 YFSETQ. The CDR3 sequence is CASSRDYEQYF. DNA of the CDR3: TGCGCCAGCAGCCGGGACTACGAGCAGTACTTC.